The 22 T cell receptor beta chains presented below share a single source sample, sequenced in a study of T-cell reconstitution after alpha-beta-depleted transplantation in children. This sample's TCRbeta library carried unique molecular identifier barcodes. TCRdb passed the PCR reads through MiXCR, listing each CDR3 protein once. The sample lists about a million distinct CDR3 sequences, roughly 29% occurring once. The sequenced sample was PBMCs, mostly from graft donor cells, obtained 360 days after TCRalphabeta/CD19-depleted stem cell transplant. The receptors stem from a boy under three years old who had a stem cell transplant for SCID, so the T cells may come from the graft donor.

This clonotype was detected a few times. The gene calls are TRBV5-1 and TRBJ2-1; TRBD2 aligns across 8 bases. The CDR3 runs 15 residues. The junction had 9 bases not matched to a gene; V was cut back by 3 bases and J by 7 bases. CDR1 is SGHRS and CDR2 is YFSETQ in the germline V gene. The CDR3 DNA sequence: TGCGCCAGCAGCTCTCTAGCGGGCTGGCATAATGAGCAGTTCTTC. This translates into CASSSLAGWHNEQFF. Combining the CDR3 with reference TRBV5-1 and TRBJ2-1 gives the whole variable domain KAGVTQTPRYLIKTRGQQVTLSCSPISGHRSVSWYQQTPGQGLQFLFEYFSETQRNKGNFPGRFSGRQFSNSRSEMNVSTLELGDSALYLCASSSLAGWHNEQFFGPGTRLTVL.

This clonotype was counted many times. The chain employs TRBV20-1 and TRBJ2-7; 14 nucleotides agree with TRBD2. The CDR3 is made up of 16 amino acids. Losses at the gene ends were 2 bases for V and 2 bases for J; bases not matched to a gene: 5. CDR1 and CDR2 (germline): DFQATT, SNEGSKA (reference sequence). The CDR3, as DNA: TGCAGTGCTAGAAAAGGGACTAGCGGGGGCCCCTACGAGCAGTACTTC. Translated, it gives CSARKGTSGGPYEQYF.

This clonotype occurred a few times. V gene TRBV20-1 combines with J gene TRBJ2-3; the D gene is possibly TRBD2 (5 bases). The CDR3 consists of 15 residues. Trimming shortened V by 2 bases and J by 6 bases, and 18 bases separated the two germline ends. Germline CDR1 and CDR2: DFQATT and SNEGSKA (reference sequence). The CDR3 is CSARQPGYSSDTQYF. The DNA of the CDR3 is TGCAGTGCTAGACAACCGGGATACTCCTCGGATACGCAGTATTTT.

This clonotype was seen at least ten times. CDR3 sequence reads: CASSLAGASVNEQFF. The CDR3 nucleotides are TGTGCCAGCAGCTTAGCGGGGGCTAGCGTCAATGAGCAGTTCTTC. J is TRBJ2-1 and V is TRBV7-9; D is perhaps TRBD1 or TRBD2 (6 bases each). Trimming shortened V by 0 bases and J by 6 bases, and 12 bases separated the two germline ends. CDR1 and CDR2 (germline): SEHNR, FQNEAQ (reference sequence). CDR3 length: 15 amino acids.

The chain combines TRBV3-1 with TRBJ2-3, with 9 bases that match TRBD2. The CDR3 is 17 residues long. Germline lookup yields CDR1 LGHDT and CDR2 YNNKEL (reference sequence). With V trimmed by 2 bases and J by 1 base, 7 bases remained unmatched. CDR3 bases: TGTGCCAGCAGCCAAACCGGGACTAGCTATGGCACAGATACGCAGTATTTT. This gives the protein CASSQTGTSYGTDTQYF.

This clonotype was seen a few times. The rearrangement links TRBV12-3 or TRBV12-4 to TRBJ2-1, with TRBD2 as a possible D gene (7 bases). The CDR3 length is 15 residues. Trimming cost V 5 bases and J 6 bases, with 17 bases left between them. The CDR3 spells CASSPRGGRGNEQFF. The DNA of the CDR3 is TGTGCCAGCAGTCCTAGGGGGGGCCGGGGCAATGAGCAGTTCTTC.

In this sample, this clonotype turned up a few times. The CDR3 here is CSARGSTTDTQYF. In DNA, the CDR3 is TGCAGTGCTAGAGGGAGCACCACAGATACGCAGTATTTT. This chain links TRBV20-1 with TRBJ2-3, with D hard to call. The V end lost 1 base, the J end lost 2 bases, and 7 bases lay between the germline ends. CDR3 size: 13 residues. CDR1 is DFQATT and CDR2 is SNEGSKA in the germline V gene (reference sequence).

The V and J genes are TRBV29-1 and TRBJ2-1, with TRBD2 identical over 9 bases. J lost 7 bases, V lost 1 base, and 11 bases had no gene match. The CDR3 sequence is 16 residues long. Germline assignment: CDR1 SQVTM and CDR2 ANQGSEA. CDR3 nucleotides: TGCAGCGTTGAAGCCCTGGGCGGGGGGGCTTTGAATGAGCAGTTCTTC. This gives the protein CSVEALGGGALNEQFF.

This sequence joins TRBV5-1 and TRBJ2-7; 7 bases match TRBD1. With V trimmed by 5 bases and J by 0 bases, 8 bases remained unmatched. The length of the CDR3 is 15 residues. Germline CDR1 and CDR2: SGHRS and YFSETQ. The CDR3 DNA reads as TGCGCCAGCAGTACCGGGACAGCCTTCTCCTACGAGCAGTACTTC. Translation: CASSTGTAFSYEQYF.

In this sample, this clonotype turned up a few times. CDR3 sequence reads: CSARDPRGANEQFF. The CDR3 DNA reads as TGCAGTGCTAGAGATCCCCGGGGGGCCAATGAGCAGTTCTTC. The chain combines TRBV20-1 with TRBJ2-1; a possible D gene is TRBD2 (7 bases). CDR1 DFQATT and CDR2 SNEGSKA come from the germline V gene (reference sequence). The CDR3 sequence is 14 residues long. V lost 0 bases and J lost 6, with 12 bases in between.

CDR3 protein: CASRASGGALETQYF. DNA of the CDR3: TGTGCCAGCAGGGCTAGCGGGGGGGCCTTGGAGACCCAGTACTTC. The chain joins TRBV6-1 to TRBJ2-5; the match to TRBD2 covers 12 bases. Germline V lookup: CDR1 MNHNS, CDR2 SASEGT. Trimming at V came to 6 bases and at J to 5 bases, leaving 7 bases not matched to a gene. The CDR3 runs to 15 residues.

The V and J genes are TRBV28 and TRBJ2-1; no definite D call. Germline V CDR1 and CDR2: MDHEN, SYDVKM. The CDR3 has 16 residues. V lost 6 bases and J lost 4, with 19 bases in between. Here the CDR3 reads CASSPSRAGWYNEQFF. CDR3 bases: TGTGCCAGCAGCCCGTCAAGGGCAGGTTGGTACAATGAGCAGTTCTTC.

The table lists this clonotype with a few counts. J is TRBJ2-3 and V is TRBV7-2; unclear D gene. The germline V and J ends were trimmed by 4 bases and 1 base, with 9 bases remaining between them. The CDR3 contains 14 residues. Germline V gene sequence: CDR1 SGHTA, CDR2 FQGNSA. In DNA, the CDR3 is TGTGCCAGCAGCTGGGATCGACGCACAGATACGCAGTATTTT. This gives the protein CASSWDRRTDTQYF.

This clonotype has ten or more counts. The chain has TRBV7-3 and TRBJ1-5, with D maybe TRBD1 (5 bases). Germline CDR1 reads SGHTA; CDR2 reads FQGTGA. The CDR3 runs 15 residues. V lost 0 bases and J 3 bases, leaving 9 bases between the germline ends. CDR3 sequence: CASSLTGGLNQPQHF. The DNA for the CDR3 is TGTGCCAGCAGCTTAACCGGGGGACTCAATCAGCCCCAGCATTTT.

This clonotype was seen a few times. The chain has TRBV5-1 and TRBJ2-3; D is unresolved. V was trimmed by 3 bases and J by 2 bases, leaving 7 bases between them. The CDR3 runs 13 residues. The V gene's germline CDR1 is SGHRS and CDR2 YFSETQ. The CDR3 loop is CASSYDNTDTQYF. In DNA, the CDR3 is TGCGCCAGCAGCTATGACAACACAGATACGCAGTATTTT.

This clonotype has more than one count but fewer than ten. The chain uses TRBV5-5 and TRBJ2-5; 11 bases are a match to TRBD2. The CDR3 runs 17 residues. CDR1 is SGHKS, CDR2 YYEKEE, per germline (reference sequence). Unmatched junction bases numbered 9, after V lost 2 bases and J lost 3 bases. For the CDR3, the DNA is TGTGCCAGCAGCTTTGGGCTAGCGGGGGGACGAAAAGAGACCCAGTACTTC. Amino acid sequence: CASSFGLAGGRKETQYF.

This clonotype has more than one count but fewer than ten. The chain links TRBV7-2 to TRBJ2-5; the D gene is possibly TRBD2 (5 bases). The ends were cut back, 1 base at V and 5 bases at J, with 11 bases in the middle. CDR3 size: 14 residues. Germline V CDR1 and CDR2: SGHTA, FQGNSA. In nucleotides, the CDR3 is TGTGCCAGCAGCTTAGAGAGGGCGGCGGAGACCCAGTACTTC. Translated, it gives CASSLERAAETQYF.

V usage is TRBV6-5 and J usage is TRBJ2-2; possible D gene TRBD2, 5 bases. Between the trimmed V and J ends, which lost 2 bases and 6 bases, there was a span of 10 bases. The CDR3 covers 14 residues. CDR1 is MNHEY, CDR2 SVGAGI, per germline. CDR3 loop: CASSYIGGSGELFF. The CDR3 nucleotides read TGTGCCAGCAGTTACATCGGAGGATCCGGGGAGCTGTTTTTT.

This chain joins TRBV6-5 and TRBJ2-5, with 7 positions matching TRBD1. Trimming cost V 1 base and J 5 bases; bases outside gene matches: 7. The length of the CDR3 is 15 residues. Germline lookup yields CDR1 MNHEY and CDR2 SVGAGI. CDR3 sequence (DNA): TGTGCCAGCAGTTACTGGGACAGCCACAAGGAGACCCAGTACTTC. Protein product: CASSYWDSHKETQYF.

V usage is TRBV5-1 and J usage is TRBJ2-2, with 7 bases that match TRBD2. CDR3 length: 16 amino acids. In germline, CDR1 is SGHRS, CDR2 YFSETQ. V lost 4 bases to trimming and J lost 4 bases; unmatched junction nucleotides: 10. CDR3 region: CASSRRREGTTGELFF. DNA of the CDR3: TGCGCCAGCAGCCGACGCAGGGAGGGGACCACCGGGGAGCTGTTTTTT.

This clonotype was found many times. The DNA of the CDR3 is TGTGCCAGCAGCCACCTAGCGGATAAATCCAATGAGCAGTTCTTC. Its protein is CASSHLADKSNEQFF. The V call is TRBV6-1, the J call TRBJ2-1; TRBD2 matches at 7 bases. The CDR3 is 15 amino acids. Trimming took 6 bases from V and 6 from J; bases not matched to a gene: 11. Germline V gene data show CDR1 as MNHNS and CDR2 as SASEGT.

The V call is TRBV3-1, the J call TRBJ2-7, with D possibly matching TRBD1 (6 bases). There are 12 residues in the CDR3. Per germline, CDR1 LGHDT and CDR2 YNNKEL (reference sequence). The V gene lost 6 bases and the J gene lost 6 bases, with 12 bases spanning the gap. This chain's CDR3 is CASRLGGREQYF. The CDR3 DNA follows: TGTGCCAGCAGGCTAGGGGGTCGCGAGCAGTACTTC.